This entry lists 14 T cell receptor beta chains sequenced from one sample in a study of blood T cell repertoires in COVID-19. TCRdb's table, derived via immunoSEQ multiplex PCR, lists solely in-frame clones and lacks some. The data show 100,000 to 150,000 clones, about 89% seen once. Sequences were obtained from peripheral blood. The receptors stem from a man in his fifties or sixties with active or convalescent COVID-19.

The rearrangement joins TRBV18 to TRBJ2-3, with TRBD2 identical over 9 bases. Germline V gives CDR1 KGHSH, CDR2 LQKENI. The CDR3 runs 16 residues. V was clipped by 1 base and J by 0 bases; unmatched bases: 2. The CDR3 loop is CASSPRTSGSTDTQYF. The CDR3 coding sequence is TGTGCCAGCTCACCACGTACTAGCGGGAGCACAGATACGCAGTATTTT.

This chain links TRBV7-8 with TRBJ2-5; maybe TRBD2 (5 bases). From germline, CDR1 is SGHVS and CDR2 FQNEAQ. Trimming took off 4 bases at V and 3 bases at J, with 9 bases between the two ends. The CDR3 consists of 13 residues. The CDR3 DNA reads as TGTGCCAGCAGCTCTTGGACTGAAGAGACCCAGTACTTC. This gives the protein CASSSWTEETQYF.

The rearrangement links TRBV5-6 to TRBJ2-2; D remains unclear. V shed 0 bases and J shed 6 bases, with 3 bases lying between them. Germline CDR1 and CDR2: SGHDT and YYEEEE. The CDR3 loop spans 12 amino acids. CDR3 sequence (DNA): TGTGCCAGCAGCTTGGCCTCCGGGGAGCTGTTTTTT. Protein sequence: CASSLASGELFF.

This rearrangement joins TRBV4-3 to TRBJ1-5; no clear D. Germline V gives CDR1 LGHNA, CDR2 YSLEER. V lost 4 bases, J lost 7 bases, and 14 bases lay in between. This CDR3 region has 14 residues. DNA for the CDR3: TGCGCCAGCAGCCGTCAGCTCGGAGGACAGCCCCAGCATTTT. It translates to CASSRQLGGQPQHF.

V gene TRBV11-2 combines with J gene TRBJ2-1; the match to TRBD1 covers 8 bases. Germline V gives CDR1 SGHAT, CDR2 FQNNGV. The CDR3 consists of 15 residues. The ends lost 4 bases at V and 8 bases at J; junction bases unmatched: 10. The chain's CDR3 is CASSWRQGFVYEQFF. The CDR3 DNA reads TGTGCCAGCAGCTGGCGACAGGGGTTCGTTTATGAGCAGTTCTTC.

The chain recombines TRBV12-3 or TRBV12-4 with TRBJ2-7; 7 positions match TRBD2. Germline trimming cut 3 bases from V and 7 bases from J; bases unmatched to any gene: 6. This CDR3 has 13 residues. DNA for the CDR3: TGTGCCAGCAGTTTCCGACTAGCTGGGGAGCAGTACTTC. Protein sequence: CASSFRLAGEQYF.

This chain links TRBV9 with TRBJ1-1; a possible D gene is TRBD1 (6 bases). CDR1 is SGDLS, CDR2 YYNGEE, per germline. The CDR3 has 14 residues. Trimming cost V 0 bases and J 1 base, with 7 bases left between them. This chain's CDR3 is CASSVVDRNTEAFF. The CDR3 coding sequence is TGTGCCAGCAGCGTAGTGGACAGGAACACTGAAGCTTTCTTT.

The genes are TRBV2 and TRBJ2-3, with 9 bases fitting TRBD2. Losses at the gene ends were 1 base for V and 0 bases for J; bases not matched to a gene: 2. The CDR3 is made up of 16 amino acids. Germline assignment: CDR1 SNHLY and CDR2 FYNNEI. CDR3 protein: CASSEGLAASTDTQYF. The CDR3 DNA follows: TGTGCCAGCAGTGAAGGACTAGCGGCTAGCACAGATACGCAGTATTTT.

A few counts support this clone. The chain couples TRBV3-1 (or the pseudogene TRBV3-2) to TRBJ2-5; 8 bases map to TRBD2. The germline CDR1 and CDR2 sequences are LGHDT and YNNKEL (reference sequence). After removal of 0 bases from V and 7 bases from J, the junction contained 7 bases not matched to a gene. CDR3 length: 15 amino acids. The CDR3, as DNA: TGTGCCAGCAGCCAAGATAGGGCGGGGGGTCGGACCCAGTACTTC. Translating it yields CASSQDRAGGRTQYF.

The rearrangement links TRBV5-1 to TRBJ1-2; 8 positions match TRBD1. CDR1 is SGHRS, CDR2 YFSETQ, per germline. The CDR3 extends over 16 amino acids. The V segment lost 0 bases and the J segment 5 bases; nucleotides outside the gene matches: 9. The CDR3 protein is CASSLGRGRLWYGYTF. CDR3 coding DNA: TGCGCCAGCAGCTTGGGCAGGGGGCGCCTCTGGTATGGCTACACCTTC.

The chain links TRBV2 to TRBJ2-3, with D tentatively TRBD1 (7 bases). The ends were cut back, 6 bases at V and 3 bases at J, with 10 bases in the middle. The CDR3 totals 13 residues. Germline-derived CDR1 and CDR2 are SNHLY and FYNNEI. CDR3 in DNA: TGTGCCAGCAGACAGGGGAGGACAGATACGCAGTATTTT. This encodes CASRQGRTDTQYF.

This chain connects TRBV18 to TRBJ2-1, with a weak D call TRBD2 (6 bases). V gave up 8 bases and J gave up 6 bases, with 17 bases separating them. The CDR3 is made up of 14 amino acids. Germline V gene sequence: CDR1 KGHSH, CDR2 LQKENI. The CDR3 DNA reads TGTGCCAGCACGCGGGGCGCAGAGGTCAATGAGCAGTTCTTC. The encoded protein is CASTRGAEVNEQFF.

V and J are TRBV29-1 and TRBJ2-3; 15 bases match TRBD2. CDR3 length: 14 amino acids. V was clipped by 7 bases and J by 5 bases; unmatched bases: 4. Germline V gives CDR1 SQVTM, CDR2 ANQGSEA. CDR3 in amino acids: CSGGLAGGLDTQYF. The CDR3, as DNA: TGCAGCGGCGGACTAGCGGGAGGGTTAGATACGCAGTATTTT.

V usage is TRBV9 and J usage is TRBJ2-1; TRBD1 matches 10 bases. The CDR3 spans 15 residues. In germline, CDR1 is SGDLS, CDR2 YYNGEE. Germline trimming cut 4 bases from V and 8 bases from J; bases unmatched to any gene: 9. As DNA, the CDR3 is TGTGCCAGCAGCCCCCGGACAGGGGGTTACGATGAGCAGTTCTTC. It is translated as CASSPRTGGYDEQFF.